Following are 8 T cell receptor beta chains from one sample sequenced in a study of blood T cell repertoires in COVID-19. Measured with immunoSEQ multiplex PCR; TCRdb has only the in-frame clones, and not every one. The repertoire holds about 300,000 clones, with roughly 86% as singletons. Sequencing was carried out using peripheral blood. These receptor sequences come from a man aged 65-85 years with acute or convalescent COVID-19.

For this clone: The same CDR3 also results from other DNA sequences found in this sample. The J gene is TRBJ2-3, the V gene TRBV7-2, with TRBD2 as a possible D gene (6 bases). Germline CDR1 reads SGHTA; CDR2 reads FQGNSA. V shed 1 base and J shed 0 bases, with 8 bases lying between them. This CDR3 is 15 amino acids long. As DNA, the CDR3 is TGTGCCAGCAGCTTAGTAGGGACTAGCACAGATACGCAGTATTTT. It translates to CASSLVGTSTDTQYF.

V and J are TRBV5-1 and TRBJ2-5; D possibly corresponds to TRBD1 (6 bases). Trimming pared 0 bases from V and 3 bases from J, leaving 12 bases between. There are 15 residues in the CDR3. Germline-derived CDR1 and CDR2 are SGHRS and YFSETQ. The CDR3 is CASSLAGTPEETQYF. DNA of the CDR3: TGCGCCAGCAGCTTGGCCGGGACACCCGAAGAGACCCAGTACTTC.

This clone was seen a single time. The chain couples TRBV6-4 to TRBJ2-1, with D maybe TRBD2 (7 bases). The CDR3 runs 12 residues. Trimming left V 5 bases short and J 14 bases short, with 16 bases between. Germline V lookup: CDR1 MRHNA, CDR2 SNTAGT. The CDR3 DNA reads TGTGCCAGCAGTTTCTCGGGGGGCGAGAAGTTCTTC. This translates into CASSFSGGEKFF.

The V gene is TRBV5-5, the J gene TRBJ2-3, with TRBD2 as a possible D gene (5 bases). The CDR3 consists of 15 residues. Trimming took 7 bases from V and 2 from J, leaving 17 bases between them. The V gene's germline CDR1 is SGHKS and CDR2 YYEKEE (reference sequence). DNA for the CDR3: TGTGCCAGCTCGGGTAGCGCCGCCTTCACAGATACGCAGTATTTT. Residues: CASSGSAAFTDTQYF.

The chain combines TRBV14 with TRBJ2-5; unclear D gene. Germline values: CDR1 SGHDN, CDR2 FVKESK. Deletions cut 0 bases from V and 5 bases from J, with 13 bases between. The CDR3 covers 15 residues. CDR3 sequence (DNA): TGTGCCAGCAGCCAAGATTCAAGGCAGAGGGAGACCCAGTACTTC. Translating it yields CASSQDSRQRETQYF. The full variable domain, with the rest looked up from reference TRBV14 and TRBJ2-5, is EAGVTQFPSHSVIEKGQTVTLRCDPISGHDNLYWYRRVMGKEIKFLLHFVKESKQDESGMPNNRFLAERTGGTYSTLKVQPAELEDSGVYFCASSQDSRQRETQYFGPGTRLLVL.

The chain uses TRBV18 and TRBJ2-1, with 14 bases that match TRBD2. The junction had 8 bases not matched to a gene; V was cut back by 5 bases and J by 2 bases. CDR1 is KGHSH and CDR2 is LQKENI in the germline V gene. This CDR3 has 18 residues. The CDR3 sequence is CASSLPGLAGVTYNEQFF. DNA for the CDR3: TGTGCCAGCTCATTACCGGGACTAGCGGGAGTAACCTACAATGAGCAGTTCTTC.

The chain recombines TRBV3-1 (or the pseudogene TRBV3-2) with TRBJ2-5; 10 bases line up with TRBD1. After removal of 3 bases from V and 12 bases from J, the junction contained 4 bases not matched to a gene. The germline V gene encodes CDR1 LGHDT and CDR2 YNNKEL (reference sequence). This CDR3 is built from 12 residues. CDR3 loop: CASSQTGGPKYF. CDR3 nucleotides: TGTGCCAGCAGCCAGACAGGGGGCCCGAAGTACTTC.

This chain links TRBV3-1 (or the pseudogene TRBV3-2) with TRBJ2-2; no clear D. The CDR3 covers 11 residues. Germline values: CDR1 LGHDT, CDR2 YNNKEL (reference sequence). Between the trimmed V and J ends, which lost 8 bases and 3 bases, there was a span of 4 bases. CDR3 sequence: CASADTGELFF. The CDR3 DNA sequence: TGTGCCAGCGCGGACACCGGGGAGCTGTTTTTT.